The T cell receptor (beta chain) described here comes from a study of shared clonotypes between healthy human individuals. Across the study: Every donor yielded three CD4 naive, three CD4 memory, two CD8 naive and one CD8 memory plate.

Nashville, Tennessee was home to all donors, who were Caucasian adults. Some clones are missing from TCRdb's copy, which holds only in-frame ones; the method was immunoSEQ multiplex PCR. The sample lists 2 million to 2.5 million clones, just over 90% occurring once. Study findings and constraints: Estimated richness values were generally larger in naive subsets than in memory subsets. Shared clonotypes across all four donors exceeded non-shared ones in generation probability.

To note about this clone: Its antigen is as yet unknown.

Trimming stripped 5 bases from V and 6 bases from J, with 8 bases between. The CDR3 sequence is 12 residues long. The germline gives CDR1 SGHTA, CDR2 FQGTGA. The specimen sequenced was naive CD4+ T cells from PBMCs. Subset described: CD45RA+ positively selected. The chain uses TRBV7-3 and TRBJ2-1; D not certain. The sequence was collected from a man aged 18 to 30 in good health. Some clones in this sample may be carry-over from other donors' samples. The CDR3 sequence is CASSQNGNEQFF. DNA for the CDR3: TGTGCCAGCAGCCAAAACGGCAATGAGCAGTTCTTC.